These 20 T cell receptor beta chains share one sample of origin, sequenced in a study of blood T cells in healthy people across ages (dated by TCRdb to between 2015 and 2017). The library relied on 5' RACE. The reads were generated on an Illumina HiSeq 2500. A second roughly 6 to 11 cycle PCR used a sample-barcoded 5' primer and a J-beta primer mix. Starting from the raw public reads, TCRdb applied fastp trimming at Q25, assembled clones with MiXCR and retained in-frame beta chains. Records with the same CDR3 protein are collapsed into one entry carrying the most frequent genes and DNA. This sample gives 650,000 to 1,000,000 distinct CDR3 sequences in total; roughly 34% of them show up just once. In total, the top ten clones hold roughly 13% of the sample. Input material: blood. The receptor source for this set is a man between 18 and 29 years old in good health.

The chain links TRBV6-2 or TRBV6-3 to TRBJ2-5; 7 bases agree with TRBD2. The ends lost 0 bases at V and 11 bases at J; junction bases unmatched: 6. This CDR3 contains 13 residues. The V gene's germline CDR1 is MNHEY and CDR2 SVGEGT. The CDR3 region is CASSYSGGGEQYF. The DNA for the CDR3 is TGTGCCAGCAGTTACTCGGGCGGGGGTGAGCAGTACTTC.

This clonotype was counted between two and nine times. The chain uses TRBV4-3 and TRBJ1-1; a weak D match, TRBD1 (5 bases). Trimming shortened V by 2 bases and J by 3 bases, and 10 bases separated the two germline ends. From germline, CDR1 is LGHNA and CDR2 YSLEER. The CDR3 extends over 14 amino acids. CDR3: CASSQRDGYTEAFF. The CDR3 DNA reads TGCGCCAGCAGCCAACGGGACGGATACACTGAAGCTTTCTTT.

This sequence joins TRBV4-3 and TRBJ1-4, with a weak D call TRBD1 (5 bases). The germline CDR1 and CDR2 sequences are LGHNA and YSLEER. CDR3 length equals 14 residues. Trimming left V 0 bases short and J 10 bases short, with 12 bases between. CDR3 region: CASSQEQARGKLFF. CDR3 in DNA: TGCGCCAGCAGCCAAGAACAGGCGCGTGGAAAACTGTTTTTT.

The chain has TRBV6-5 and TRBJ1-1, with 7 bases fitting TRBD1. This CDR3 region has 15 residues. V was clipped by 3 bases and J by 5 bases; unmatched bases: 9. CDR1 and CDR2 from the germline V gene are MNHEY and SVGAGI. The CDR3 DNA reads TGTGCCAGCAGTTATAAACCGACAGGGCGGACTGAAGCTTTCTTT. This sequence encodes CASSYKPTGRTEAFF.

As regards this clonotype: A much larger clone lies one base from this, so it may be a read error. The chain is built from TRBV4-1 and TRBJ2-5; TRBD2 matches at 12 bases. The germline V gene encodes CDR1 MGHRA and CDR2 YSYEKL. The CDR3 runs 17 residues. CDR3 protein: CASSQAGLAGKQETLYF. CDR3 sequence (DNA): TGCGCCAGCAGCCAAGCGGGACTAGCGGGCAAACAAGAGACCCTGTACTTC.

This clonotype has a handful of counts. The V gene is TRBV6-2 or TRBV6-3, the J gene TRBJ2-7; the D call may be TRBD1 or TRBD2 (5 bases each). The germline V and J ends were trimmed by 6 bases and 3 bases, with 9 bases remaining between them. Germline CDR1 MNHEY, CDR2 SVGEGT. The CDR3 length is 12 residues. In DNA form, the CDR3 reads TGTGCCAGCAGCTGGGACGACTACGAGCAGTACTTC. Encoded protein: CASSWDDYEQYF.

This rearrangement joins TRBV9 to TRBJ1-5; possible D gene TRBD1, 6 bases. Trimming cost V 4 bases and J 7 bases, with 15 bases left between them. Per the germline V gene, CDR1 is SGDLS and CDR2 is YYNGEE. The CDR3 consists of 14 residues. The CDR3 DNA sequence: TGTGCCAGCAGCCCGATACAGGGTATACAGCCCCAGCATTTT. Translating it yields CASSPIQGIQPQHF.

In this sample, this clonotype turned up a few times. CDR3 sequence reads: CASSLGGQGTEAFF. CDR3 in DNA: TGCGCCAGCAGCCTTGGGGGTCAGGGCACTGAAGCTTTCTTT. The gene calls are TRBV5-1 and TRBJ1-1; weak D call: TRBD1 (5 bases). The CDR3 has 14 amino acids. V was pared by 4 bases and J by 4 bases, with 14 bases between. Germline assignment: CDR1 SGHRS and CDR2 YFSETQ. Together with reference TRBV5-1 and TRBJ1-1, the CDR3 gives the full variable domain: KAGVTQTPRYLIKTRGQQVTLSCSPISGHRSVSWYQQTPGQGLQFLFEYFSETQRNKGNFPGRFSGRQFSNSRSEMNVSTLELGDSALYLCASSLGGQGTEAFFGQGTRLTVV.

This clonotype was detected a few times. The chain has TRBV7-9 and TRBJ2-3; no definite D call. This CDR3 is 15 amino acids long. Germline lookup yields CDR1 SEHNR and CDR2 FQNEAQ (reference sequence). Trimming shortened V by 4 bases and J by 0 bases, and 11 bases separated the two germline ends. The DNA of the CDR3 is TGTGCCAGCAGCTCAACCCTGGGAAGCACAGATACGCAGTATTTT. This sequence encodes CASSSTLGSTDTQYF.

This clonotype was found many times. This chain joins TRBV5-1 and TRBJ2-1; TRBD2 aligns across 8 bases. The germline CDR1 and CDR2 sequences are SGHRS and YFSETQ. The CDR3 covers 16 residues. V lost 0 bases, J lost 7 bases, and 9 bases stayed unmatched. CDR3 amino acids: CASSLAPGGAPNEQFF. In nucleotides, the CDR3 is TGCGCCAGCAGCTTGGCCCCGGGGGGGGCCCCTAATGAGCAGTTCTTC.

This clonotype was found a few times. The V call is TRBV7-8, the J call TRBJ2-3, with D possibly being TRBD1 (5 bases). V lost 5 bases and J lost 3, with 18 bases in between. Germline-derived CDR1 and CDR2 are SGHVS and FQNEAQ. There are 16 residues in the CDR3. The CDR3 DNA reads TGTGCCAGCAGCGCCAACCAGGGTTTTGGGACAGATACGCAGTATTTT. Protein sequence: CASSANQGFGTDTQYF. The full variable domain, completed using reference TRBV7-8 and TRBJ2-3, is GAGVSQSPRYKVAKRGQDVALRCDPISGHVSLFWYQQALGQGPEFLTYFQNEAQLDKSGLPSDRFFAERPEGSVSTLKIQRTQQEDSAVYLCASSANQGFGTDTQYFGPGTRLTVL.

Notes on this clonotype: This may be a read error: a much more frequent sequence differs by one nucleotide. J is TRBJ1-2 and V is TRBV6-5; unclear D gene. CDR1 and CDR2 from the germline V gene are MNHEY and SVGAGI. CDR3 size: 14 residues. The CDR3 region is CASSDSGPPYGYTF. For the CDR3, the DNA is TGTGCCAGCAGTGACTCCGGGCCCCCCTATGGCTACACCTTC.

With regard to this clonotype: Because the CDR3 is missing its conserved closing phenylalanine or tryptophan, this is likely a read error. The CDR3 nucleotides read TGTGCCAGCAGCACCACCATTAATGAGCAGTTCTTG. It codes for CASSTTINEQFL. The chain uses TRBV7-2 and TRBJ2-1, with unresolved D. The CDR3 has 12 amino acids. V was clipped by 5 bases and J by 7 bases, with 9 bases between them. Germline CDR1 SGHTA, CDR2 FQGNSA.

The chain uses TRBV6-5 and TRBJ2-1; D possibly matches TRBD1 or TRBD2 (5 bases each). The germline V and J ends were trimmed by 0 bases and 0 bases, with 6 bases remaining between them. Per germline, CDR1 MNHEY and CDR2 SVGAGI. CDR3 length equals 15 residues. CDR3 coding DNA: TGTGCCAGCAGTTACTCGAGGGGCTCCTACAATGAGCAGTTCTTC. As protein: CASSYSRGSYNEQFF.

The J gene is TRBJ1-5, the V gene TRBV12-3 or TRBV12-4; 8 bases are shared with TRBD1. With 4 bases clipped from V and 2 bases from J, the junction kept 7 bases outside the gene matches. CDR3 size: 16 residues. The DNA of the CDR3 is TGTGCCAGCAGTTCCTACAGGGGGAAGGGCAATCAGCCCCAGCATTTT. Residues: CASSSYRGKGNQPQHF.

The chain uses TRBV29-1 and TRBJ2-3; TRBD2 matches 11 bases. Germline CDR1 reads SQVTM; CDR2 reads ANQGSEA. The CDR3 runs to 15 residues. V lost 2 bases to trimming and J lost 4 bases; unmatched junction nucleotides: 5. The CDR3: CSVERVSGGADTQYF. The DNA of the CDR3 is TGCAGCGTTGAAAGGGTTAGCGGGGGGGCAGATACGCAGTATTTT.

This clonotype has a count of ten or more. The rearrangement joins TRBV20-1 to TRBJ2-3, with D possibly TRBD1 on 6 matching bases. The length of the CDR3 is 13 residues. Per the germline V gene, CDR1 is DFQATT and CDR2 is SNEGSKA (reference sequence). V was shortened by 6 bases and J by 7 bases, with 17 bases between the two germline ends. The CDR3 DNA follows: TGCAGTGCCCAGGGGCTAGGTGTCTATACGCAGTATTTT. Protein sequence: CSAQGLGVYTQYF.

The chain employs TRBV20-1 and TRBJ1-3; 11 bases match TRBD1. CDR1 is DFQATT and CDR2 is SNEGSKA in the germline V gene (reference sequence). The CDR3 runs to 17 residues. After removal of 5 bases from V and 0 bases from J, the junction contained 9 bases not matched to a gene. CDR3 amino acids: CSAGGTGGDYSGNTIYF. The DNA for the CDR3 is TGCAGTGCTGGCGGGACAGGGGGTGACTACTCTGGAAACACCATATATTTT.

The sample holds many counts of this clonotype. CDR3 residues: CASSLSAGEAFF. DNA for the CDR3: TGTGCCAGCAGCCTCTCGGCGGGGGAAGCTTTCTTT. The chain joins TRBV7-9 to TRBJ1-1; D remains unclear. V was trimmed by 5 bases and J by 8 bases, leaving 12 bases between them. Germline V gene data show CDR1 as SEHNR and CDR2 as FQNEAQ (reference sequence). This CDR3 region has 12 residues.

The chain has TRBV14 and TRBJ1-1; D may be TRBD1 (5 bases). The length of the CDR3 is 13 residues. From germline, CDR1 is SGHDN and CDR2 FVKESK. V shed 1 base and J shed 7 bases, with 10 bases lying between them. The DNA of the CDR3 is TGTGCCAGCAGCCAAGGAATGGGGGGTGAAGCTTTCTTT. Translated, it gives CASSQGMGGEAFF.